This TCR beta chain stems from a study of glioma-infiltrating T cells. Turning to the study itself: WHO grade II oligodendrogliomas or astrocytomas, plus non-recurrent WHO grade IV glioblastomas, were sampled.

The length of the CDR3 is 18 residues. Germline CDR1 reads SGHVS; CDR2 reads FNYEAQ. Unmatched junction bases numbered 8, after V lost 4 bases and J lost 5 bases. The iRepertoire nested amplicon-rescue multiplex PCR amplified TCR alpha and beta CDR3s from RNA. One entry per CDR3 protein, called by TCRdb with MiXCR from the multiplex PCR reads. This table holds about 410,000 distinct CDR3 sequences, 41% found once. The receptor comes from a human donor with low-grade glioma or glioblastoma, undergoing nonglioma brain surgery, or in good health (not recorded which). The sequenced sample consisted of glioma tissue, nonneoplastic brain tissue, or PBMCs (not recorded which). The V and J genes are TRBV7-6 and TRBJ2-1; 16 bases match TRBD2. In DNA form, the CDR3 reads TGTGCCAGCAGCTCCGCCGGGACTAGCGGGAGGGGTGACAATGAGCAGTTCTTC. Residues: CASSSAGTSGRGDNEQFF.